This TCR beta chain was found in a study of tumor-infiltrating lymphocytes in primary liver carcinoma. Co-extraction of RNA and DNA was performed on roughly 17-32 mg of unsorted bulk tissue. None of the patients had received treatment, and all had chronic HBV infection. Germline CDR1 and CDR2: MNHEY and SVGEGT. The length of the CDR3 is 13 residues. V shed 4 bases, J shed 8 bases, and the junction held 5 bases outside the gene matches. The template, roughly 0.45 ug total RNA, yielded TCR beta cDNA made with a constant-region primer. It was through three nested multiplex PCR rounds of slightly modified ARM-PCR that TCR beta libraries arose. PCR rounds one and two used TRBV1-TRBV30 forward primers with a C-beta reverse primer for around 10 cycles each. One entry per CDR3 protein results from TCRdb running MiXCR on the multiplex PCR reads. The table has approximately 80,000 distinct CDR3 sequences, about three quarters seen once; the top ten hold roughly 28%.

Study-wide results and caveats: It was tumor-adjacent and tumor-blood pairs that overlapped less than tumor region pairs did.

This clonotype was seen many times. Its specificity is not known. This sequence joins TRBV6-2 or TRBV6-3 and TRBJ2-5; 9 bases fit TRBD2. Sequencing was performed on tumor-adjacent normal liver tissue. This receptor was taken from a man aged 35 to 55 with primary liver carcinoma and hepatitis B virus infection. CDR3 in amino acids: CASSSGLANTQYF. The DNA of the CDR3 is TGTGCCAGCAGTTCCGGACTAGCGAACACCCAGTACTTC.